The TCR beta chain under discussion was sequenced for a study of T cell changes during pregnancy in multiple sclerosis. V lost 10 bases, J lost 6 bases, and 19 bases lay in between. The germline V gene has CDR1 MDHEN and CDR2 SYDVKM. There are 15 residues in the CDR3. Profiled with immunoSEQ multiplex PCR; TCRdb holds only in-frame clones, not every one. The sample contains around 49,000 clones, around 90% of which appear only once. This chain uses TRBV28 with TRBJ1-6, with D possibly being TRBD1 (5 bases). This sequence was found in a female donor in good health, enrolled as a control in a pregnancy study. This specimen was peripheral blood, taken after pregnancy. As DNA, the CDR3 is TGTGCCACCGACCGACCAGGCGGGGGTAATTCACCCCTCCACTTT. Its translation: CATDRPGGGNSPLHF.